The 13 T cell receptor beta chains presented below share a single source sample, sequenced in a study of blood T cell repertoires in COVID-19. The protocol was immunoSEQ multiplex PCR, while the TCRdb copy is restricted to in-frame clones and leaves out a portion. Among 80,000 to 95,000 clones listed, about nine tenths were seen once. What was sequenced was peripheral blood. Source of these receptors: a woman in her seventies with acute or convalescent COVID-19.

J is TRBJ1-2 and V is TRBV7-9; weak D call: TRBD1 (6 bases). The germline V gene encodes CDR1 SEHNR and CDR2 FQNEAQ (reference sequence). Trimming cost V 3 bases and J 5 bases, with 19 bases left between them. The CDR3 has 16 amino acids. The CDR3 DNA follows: TGTGCCAGCAGCTTCGCCGGCGGGGGCGAGGGGTATGGCTACACCTTC. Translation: CASSFAGGGEGYGYTF.

For the CDR3, the DNA is TGTGCCAGCAGCTTGGTCTGGCAGGGGGCCTCTGGGGCCAACGTCCTGACTTTC. This translates into CASSLVWQGASGANVLTF. This chain links TRBV5-5 with TRBJ2-6; TRBD1 matches at 8 bases. Trimming cost V 0 bases and J 0 bases; bases outside gene matches: 5. CDR3 size: 18 residues. Germline assignment: CDR1 SGHKS and CDR2 YYEKEE (reference sequence).

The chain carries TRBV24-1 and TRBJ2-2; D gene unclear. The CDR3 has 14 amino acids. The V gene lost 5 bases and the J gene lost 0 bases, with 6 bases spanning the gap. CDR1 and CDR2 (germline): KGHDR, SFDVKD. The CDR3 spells CATSGEANTGELFF. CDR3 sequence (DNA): TGTGCCACCAGTGGTGAGGCGAACACCGGGGAGCTGTTTTTT.

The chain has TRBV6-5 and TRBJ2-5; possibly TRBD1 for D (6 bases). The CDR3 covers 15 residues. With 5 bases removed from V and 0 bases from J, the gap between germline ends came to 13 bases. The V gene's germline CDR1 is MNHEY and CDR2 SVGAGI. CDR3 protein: CASSKHRTDQETQYF. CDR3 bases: TGTGCCAGCAGTAAACACCGGACAGACCAAGAGACCCAGTACTTC.

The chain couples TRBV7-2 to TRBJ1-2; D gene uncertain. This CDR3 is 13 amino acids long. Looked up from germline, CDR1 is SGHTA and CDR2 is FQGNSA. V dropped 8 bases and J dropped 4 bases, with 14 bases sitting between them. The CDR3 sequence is CASSPGVGYGYTF. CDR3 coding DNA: TGTGCCAGCTCCCCCGGGGTCGGCTATGGCTACACCTTC.

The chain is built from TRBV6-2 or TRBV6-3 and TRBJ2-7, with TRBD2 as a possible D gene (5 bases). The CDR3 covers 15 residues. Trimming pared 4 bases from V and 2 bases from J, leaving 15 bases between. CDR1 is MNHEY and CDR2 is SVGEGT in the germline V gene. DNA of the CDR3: TGTGCCAGCAGTTCCGAGGGTACGGGCACCTACGAGCAGTACGTC. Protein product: CASSSEGTGTYEQYV.

The CDR3 region has the DNA TGTGCCAGCAGCTTAAGTCCCAACTATCAGCCCCAGCATTTT. Translated, it gives CASSLSPNYQPQHF. This sequence joins TRBV7-2 and TRBJ1-5; D is ambiguous. Germline V lookup: CDR1 SGHTA, CDR2 FQGNSA. With 2 bases removed from V and 5 bases from J, the gap between germline ends came to 10 bases. The CDR3 has 14 residues.

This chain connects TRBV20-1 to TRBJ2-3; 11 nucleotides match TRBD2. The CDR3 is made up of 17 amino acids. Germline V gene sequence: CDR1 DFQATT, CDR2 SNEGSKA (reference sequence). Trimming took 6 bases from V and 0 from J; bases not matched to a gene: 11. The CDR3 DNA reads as TGCAGTGCGAGTCCTAGCGGGGGGTCTACTAGCACAGATACGCAGTATTTT. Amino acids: CSASPSGGSTSTDTQYF.

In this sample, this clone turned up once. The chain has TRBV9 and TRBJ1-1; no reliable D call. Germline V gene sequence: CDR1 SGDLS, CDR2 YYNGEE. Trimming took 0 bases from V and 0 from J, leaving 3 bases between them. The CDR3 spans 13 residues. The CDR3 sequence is CASSVVMNTEAFF. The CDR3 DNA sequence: TGTGCCAGCAGCGTAGTAATGAACACTGAAGCTTTCTTT.

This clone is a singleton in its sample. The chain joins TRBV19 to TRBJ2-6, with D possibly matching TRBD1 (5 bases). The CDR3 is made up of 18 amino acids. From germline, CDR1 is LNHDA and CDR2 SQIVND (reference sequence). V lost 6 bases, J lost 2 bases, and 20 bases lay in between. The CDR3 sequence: CASSNGQFPLAGANVLTF. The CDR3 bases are TGTGCCAGTAGCAATGGACAATTCCCGTTGGCTGGGGCCAACGTCCTGACTTTC.

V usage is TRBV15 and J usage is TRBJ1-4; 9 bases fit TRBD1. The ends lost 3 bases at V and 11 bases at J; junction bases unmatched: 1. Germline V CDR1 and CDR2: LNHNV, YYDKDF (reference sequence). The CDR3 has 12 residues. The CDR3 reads CATSRTGGKLFF. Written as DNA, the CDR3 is TGTGCCACCAGCAGGACAGGGGGGAAACTGTTTTTT.

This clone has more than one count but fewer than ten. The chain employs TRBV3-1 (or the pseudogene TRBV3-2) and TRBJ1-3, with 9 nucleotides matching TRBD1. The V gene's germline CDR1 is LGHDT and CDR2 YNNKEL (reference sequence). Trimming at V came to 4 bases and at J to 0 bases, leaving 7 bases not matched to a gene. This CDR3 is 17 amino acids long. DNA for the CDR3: TGTGCCAGCAGCCCCTATGGGACAGGGAGCTCTGGAAACACCATATATTTT. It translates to CASSPYGTGSSGNTIYF.

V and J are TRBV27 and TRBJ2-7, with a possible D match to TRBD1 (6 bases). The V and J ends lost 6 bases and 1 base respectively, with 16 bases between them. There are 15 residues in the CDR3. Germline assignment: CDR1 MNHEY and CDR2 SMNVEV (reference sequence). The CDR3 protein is CASSSPGHLSYEQYF. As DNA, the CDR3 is TGTGCCAGCAGCAGCCCGGGACACCTGTCCTACGAGCAGTACTTC.